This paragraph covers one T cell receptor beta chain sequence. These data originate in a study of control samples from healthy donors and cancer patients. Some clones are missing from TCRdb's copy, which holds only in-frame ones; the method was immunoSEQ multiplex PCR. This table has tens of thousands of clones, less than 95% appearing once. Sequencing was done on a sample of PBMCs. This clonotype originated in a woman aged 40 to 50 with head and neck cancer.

CDR3 amino acids: CASKGARETQYF. In nucleotides, the CDR3 is TGCGCCAGCAAGGGGGCGCGTGAGACCCAGTACTTC. This rearrangement joins TRBV5-1 to TRBJ2-5, with 7 bases fitting TRBD1. The CDR3 consists of 12 residues. The junction had 4 bases not matched to a gene; V was cut back by 6 bases and J by 5 bases. CDR1 is SGHRS, CDR2 YFSETQ, per germline.